The next 8 T cell receptor beta chains were all read from a single sample in a study of blood T cell repertoires in COVID-19. Assay: immunoSEQ multiplex PCR; the TCRdb copy retains only in-frame clones and omits some. The top ten clones hold roughly 5% of a sample with around 65,000 clones, around four fifths of them seen once. Sequenced input: peripheral blood. The source of these receptors is a man in his sixties or seventies with acute or convalescent COVID-19.

V is TRBV5-1 and J is TRBJ2-2; a possible D gene is TRBD1 (9 bases). The germline V and J ends were trimmed by 7 bases and 3 bases, with 16 bases remaining between them. Germline V CDR1 and CDR2: SGHRS, YFSETQ. The CDR3 sequence is 15 residues long. The CDR3 region has the DNA TGCGCCAGCGGGACTAGGACAGGGGACACCGGGGAGCTGTTTTTT. It is translated as CASGTRTGDTGELFF.

V is TRBV3-1 (or the pseudogene TRBV3-2) and J is TRBJ2-5; TRBD1 agrees at 7 bases. The CDR3 length is 16 residues. With 1 base clipped from V and 4 bases from J, the junction kept 9 bases outside the gene matches. Germline CDR1 is LGHDT and CDR2 is YNNKEL (reference sequence). As DNA, the CDR3 is TGTGCCAGCAGCCAAGGCAGAAGGGGGCGCGGAGAGACCCAGTACTTC. Translation: CASSQGRRGRGETQYF.

The V call is TRBV7-8, the J call TRBJ1-5, with D tentatively TRBD1 (6 bases). V lost 1 base and J lost 5, with 9 bases in between. Per the germline V gene, CDR1 is SGHVS and CDR2 is FQNEAQ. This CDR3 spans 14 amino acids. The CDR3 DNA follows: TGTGCCAGCAGCTTAGGGACAGCTCATCAGCCCCAGCATTTT. As protein: CASSLGTAHQPQHF.

This rearrangement joins TRBV7-9 to TRBJ2-7; D unresolved. This CDR3 has 13 residues. The V end was cut by 5 bases, the J end by 5 bases, with 13 bases between. From germline, CDR1 is SEHNR and CDR2 FQNEAQ (reference sequence). The chain's CDR3 is CASSTRKQDEQYF. CDR3 in DNA: TGTGCCAGCAGCACTCGAAAGCAAGACGAGCAGTACTTC.

The rearrangement joins TRBV9 to TRBJ1-6; TRBD1 matches at 9 bases. Germline V lookup: CDR1 SGDLS, CDR2 YYNGEE. The CDR3 consists of 14 residues. With 4 bases clipped from V and 10 bases from J, the junction kept 6 bases outside the gene matches. The CDR3 DNA is TGTGCCAGCAGCCCTCGGACAGGGGTGTCACCCCTCCACTTT. Translation: CASSPRTGVSPLHF.

About this clone itself: At one end, the junction sequence differs from germline, possibly due to a read error. The chain recombines TRBV7-3 with TRBJ2-1; 7 positions agree with TRBD1. This CDR3 has 13 residues. Per germline, CDR1 SGHTA and CDR2 FQGTGA. Here the CDR3 DNA reads TGTGCCAGCAGCTCAAGCCCCCCGGGACAGAGAATCTTC. This gives the protein CASSSSPPGQRIF.

The J gene is TRBJ1-5, the V gene TRBV19; 8 positions agree with TRBD1. This CDR3 has 16 amino acids. J lost 6 bases, V lost 3 bases, and 10 bases had no gene match. CDR1 is LNHDA and CDR2 is SQIVND in the germline V gene (reference sequence). CDR3 sequence reads: CASSMDTGGLGQPQHF. The CDR3 nucleotides read TGTGCCAGTAGTATGGATACAGGGGGGCTGGGTCAGCCCCAGCATTTT.

This chain connects TRBV5-1 to TRBJ2-7; TRBD2 agrees at 15 bases. The ends lost 4 bases at V and 3 bases at J; junction bases unmatched: 8. This CDR3 spans 17 amino acids. Germline-derived CDR1 and CDR2 are SGHRS and YFSETQ. Written as DNA, the CDR3 is TGCGCCAGCAGCCTGGGACTAGCGGGGGGTTTTTTCTACGAGCAGTACTTC. It yields the protein CASSLGLAGGFFYEQYF.